In this sample, the clone carrying this T cell receptor beta chain turned up a few times. TCRdb reprocessed the 5' RACE reads via MiXCR and lists one record per CDR3 protein. The table has tens of thousands of distinct CDR3 sequences, 25% to 35% seen once. The data stem from a study of T-cell memory formation after mild COVID-19. Trimming removed 3 bases from V and 9 bases from J, with 12 bases in between. The CDR3 runs 13 residues. Germline loops: CDR1 SGHTA, CDR2 FQGTGA. The sample was PBMCs or a T cell subset sorted from them (not recorded which). This clonotype originated in a young man who had mild COVID-19 (a few samples of this study predate the infection). Cell type and time point are not known. This rearrangement joins TRBV7-3 to TRBJ2-1; no reliable D call. In nucleotides, the CDR3 is TGTGCCAGCAGCTTCCCGCCGAACGTTGAGCAGTTCTTC. Translated, it gives CASSFPPNVEQFF.